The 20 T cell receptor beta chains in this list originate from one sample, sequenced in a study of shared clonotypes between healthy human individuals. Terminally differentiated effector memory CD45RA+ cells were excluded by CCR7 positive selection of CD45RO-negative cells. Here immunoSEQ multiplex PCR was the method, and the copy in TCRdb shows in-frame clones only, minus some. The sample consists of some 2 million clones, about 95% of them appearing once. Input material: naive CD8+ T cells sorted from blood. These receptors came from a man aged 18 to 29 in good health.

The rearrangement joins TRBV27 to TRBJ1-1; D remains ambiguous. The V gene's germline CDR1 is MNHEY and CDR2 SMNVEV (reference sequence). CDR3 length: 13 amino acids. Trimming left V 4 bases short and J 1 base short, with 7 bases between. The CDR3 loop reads CASSWFRNTEAFF. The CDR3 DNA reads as TGTGCCAGCAGTTGGTTCAGGAACACTGAAGCTTTCTTT.

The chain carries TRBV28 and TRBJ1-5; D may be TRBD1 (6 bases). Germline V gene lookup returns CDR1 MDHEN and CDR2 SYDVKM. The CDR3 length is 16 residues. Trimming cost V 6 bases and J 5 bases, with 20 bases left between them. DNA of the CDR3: TGTGCCAGCAGCGGAGAGGCAGGGGAGTCCCATCAGCCCCAGCATTTT. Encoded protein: CASSGEAGESHQPQHF.

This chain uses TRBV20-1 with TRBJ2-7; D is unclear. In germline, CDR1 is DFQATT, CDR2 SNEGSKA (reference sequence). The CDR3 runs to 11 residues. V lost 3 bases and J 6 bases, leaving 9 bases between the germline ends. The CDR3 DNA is TGCAGTGCTAGTGGTTTGGGCGAGCAGTACTTC. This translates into CSASGLGEQYF.

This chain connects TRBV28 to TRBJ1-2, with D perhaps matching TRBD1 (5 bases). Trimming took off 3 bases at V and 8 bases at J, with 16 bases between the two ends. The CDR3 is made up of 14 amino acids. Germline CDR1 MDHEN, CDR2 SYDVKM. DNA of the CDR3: TGTGCCAGCAGTTTGGTGGGGGGAGTTCTGGGCTACACCTTC. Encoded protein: CASSLVGGVLGYTF.

This CDR3 is CASSSSPPDYNEQFF. The CDR3 DNA sequence: TGTGCCAGCAGCTCGAGCCCCCCAGATTACAATGAGCAGTTCTTC. The chain has TRBV11-2 and TRBJ2-1, with D unclear. The V end was cut by 4 bases, the J end by 4 bases, with 14 bases between. CDR3 size: 15 residues. Germline V gene sequence: CDR1 SGHAT, CDR2 FQNNGV.

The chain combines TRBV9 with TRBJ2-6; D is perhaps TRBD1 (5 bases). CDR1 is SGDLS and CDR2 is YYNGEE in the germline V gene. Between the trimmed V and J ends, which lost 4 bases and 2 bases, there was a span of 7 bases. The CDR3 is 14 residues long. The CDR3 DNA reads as TGTGCCAGCAGCCCACAGGCTGGGGCCAACGTCCTGACTTTC. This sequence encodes CASSPQAGANVLTF.

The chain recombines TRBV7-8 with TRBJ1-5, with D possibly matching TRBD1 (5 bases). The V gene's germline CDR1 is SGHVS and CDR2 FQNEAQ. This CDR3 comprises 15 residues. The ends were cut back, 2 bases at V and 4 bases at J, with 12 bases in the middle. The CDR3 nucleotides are TGTGCCAGCAGCTTATGGGGCGATGGAAATCAGCCCCAGCATTTT. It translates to CASSLWGDGNQPQHF.

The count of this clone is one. CDR3 amino acids: CASSLFSAGSNEQFF. The CDR3 DNA reads TGTGCCAGCAGCTTATTTAGCGCGGGATCCAATGAGCAGTTCTTC. V is TRBV13 and J is TRBJ2-1; TRBD2 is a possible D gene (6 bases). The CDR3 consists of 15 residues. The ends were cut back, 2 bases at V and 6 bases at J, with 14 bases in the middle. Germline V gives CDR1 PRHDT, CDR2 FYEKMQ (reference sequence).

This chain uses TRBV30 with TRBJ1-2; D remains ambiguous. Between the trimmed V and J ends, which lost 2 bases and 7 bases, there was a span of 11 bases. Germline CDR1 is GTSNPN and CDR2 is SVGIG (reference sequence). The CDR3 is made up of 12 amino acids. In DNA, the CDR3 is TGTGCCTGGAGTAGGGATGCCGGTGGCTACACCTTC. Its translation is CAWSRDAGGYTF.

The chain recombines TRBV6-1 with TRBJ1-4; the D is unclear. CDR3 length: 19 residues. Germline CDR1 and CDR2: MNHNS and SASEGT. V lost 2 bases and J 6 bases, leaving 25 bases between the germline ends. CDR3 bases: TGTGCCAGCAGTGAAAGGGAGGTCTGGTCGGAGGAGGTTGATGAAAAACTGTTTTTT. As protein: CASSEREVWSEEVDEKLFF.

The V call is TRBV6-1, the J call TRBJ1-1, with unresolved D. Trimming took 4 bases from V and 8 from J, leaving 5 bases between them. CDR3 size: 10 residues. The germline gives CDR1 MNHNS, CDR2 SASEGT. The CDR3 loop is CASSVGEAFF. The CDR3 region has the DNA TGTGCCAGCAGTGTGGGAGAAGCTTTCTTT.

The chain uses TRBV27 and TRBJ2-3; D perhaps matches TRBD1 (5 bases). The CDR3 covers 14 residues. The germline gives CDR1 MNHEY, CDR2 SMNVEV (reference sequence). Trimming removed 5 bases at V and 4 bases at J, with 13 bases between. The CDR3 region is CASSPQGYADTQYF. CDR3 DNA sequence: TGTGCCAGCAGTCCTCAGGGTTACGCAGATACGCAGTATTTT.

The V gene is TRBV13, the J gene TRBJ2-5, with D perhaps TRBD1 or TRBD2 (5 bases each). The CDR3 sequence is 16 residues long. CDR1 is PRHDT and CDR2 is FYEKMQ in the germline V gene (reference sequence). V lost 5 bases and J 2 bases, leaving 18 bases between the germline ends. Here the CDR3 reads CASSLTPGTDQETQYF. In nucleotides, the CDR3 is TGTGCCAGCAGCCTAACCCCTGGGACGGATCAAGAGACCCAGTACTTC.

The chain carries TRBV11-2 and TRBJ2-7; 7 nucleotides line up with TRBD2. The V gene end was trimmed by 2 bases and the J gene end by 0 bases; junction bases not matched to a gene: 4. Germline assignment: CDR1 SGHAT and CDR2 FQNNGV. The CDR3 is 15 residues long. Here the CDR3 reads CASSLLADRSYEQYF. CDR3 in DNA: TGTGCCAGCAGCTTACTAGCGGATCGCTCCTACGAGCAGTACTTC.

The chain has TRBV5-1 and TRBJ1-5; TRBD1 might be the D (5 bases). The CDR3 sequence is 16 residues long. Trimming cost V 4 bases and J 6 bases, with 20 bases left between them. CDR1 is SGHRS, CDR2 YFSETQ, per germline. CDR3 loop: CASSLMGRDRAQPQHF. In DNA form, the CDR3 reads TGCGCCAGCAGCCTGATGGGACGGGATAGGGCTCAGCCCCAGCATTTT.

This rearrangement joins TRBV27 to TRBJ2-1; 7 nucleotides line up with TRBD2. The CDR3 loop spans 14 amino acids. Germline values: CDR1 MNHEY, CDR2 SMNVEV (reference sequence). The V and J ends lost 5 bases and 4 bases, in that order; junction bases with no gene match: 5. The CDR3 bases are TGTGCCAGCAGTCGGGAGGCGGGGTACAATGAGCAGTTCTTC. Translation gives CASSREAGYNEQFF.

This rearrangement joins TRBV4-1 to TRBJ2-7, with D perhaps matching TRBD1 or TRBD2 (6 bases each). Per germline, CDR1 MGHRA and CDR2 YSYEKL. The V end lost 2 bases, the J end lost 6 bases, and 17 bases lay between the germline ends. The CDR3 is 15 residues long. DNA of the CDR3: TGCGCCAGCAGCCAACTGGGAGTAGGGGGGCCCGAGCAGTACTTC. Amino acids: CASSQLGVGGPEQYF.

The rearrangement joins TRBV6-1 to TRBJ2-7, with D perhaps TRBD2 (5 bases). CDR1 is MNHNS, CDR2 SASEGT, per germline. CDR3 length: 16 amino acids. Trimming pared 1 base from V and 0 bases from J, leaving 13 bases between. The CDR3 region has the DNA TGTGCCAGCAGTGAAGGTCACGGGATAGCCTCCTACGAGCAGTACTTC. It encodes CASSEGHGIASYEQYF.

CDR3: CASSFDSQTNYNEQFF. The CDR3 bases are TGTGCCAGCAGCTTTGACTCCCAGACTAACTACAATGAGCAGTTCTTC. The chain employs TRBV7-9 and TRBJ2-1; D is perhaps TRBD2 (5 bases). Germline V gene sequence: CDR1 SEHNR, CDR2 FQNEAQ (reference sequence). Trimming took off 3 bases at V and 3 bases at J, with 15 bases between the two ends. The CDR3 covers 16 residues.

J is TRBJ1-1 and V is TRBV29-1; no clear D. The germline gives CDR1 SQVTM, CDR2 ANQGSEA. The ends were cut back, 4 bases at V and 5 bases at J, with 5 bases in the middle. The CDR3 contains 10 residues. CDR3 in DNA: TGCAGCGTTGGGCCGACTGAAGCTTTCTTT. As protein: CSVGPTEAFF.